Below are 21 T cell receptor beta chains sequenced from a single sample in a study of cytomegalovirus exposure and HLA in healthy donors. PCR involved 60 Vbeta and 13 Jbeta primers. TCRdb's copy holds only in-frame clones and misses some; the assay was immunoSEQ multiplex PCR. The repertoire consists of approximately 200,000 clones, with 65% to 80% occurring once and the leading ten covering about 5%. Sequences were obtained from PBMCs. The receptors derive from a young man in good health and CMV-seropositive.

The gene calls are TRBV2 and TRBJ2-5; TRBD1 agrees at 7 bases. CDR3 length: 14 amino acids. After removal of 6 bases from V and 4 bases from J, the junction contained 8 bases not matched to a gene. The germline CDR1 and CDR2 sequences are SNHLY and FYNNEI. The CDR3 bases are TGTGCCAGCAGGGACACACAGGGGAGAGAGACCCAGTACTTC. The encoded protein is CASRDTQGRETQYF.

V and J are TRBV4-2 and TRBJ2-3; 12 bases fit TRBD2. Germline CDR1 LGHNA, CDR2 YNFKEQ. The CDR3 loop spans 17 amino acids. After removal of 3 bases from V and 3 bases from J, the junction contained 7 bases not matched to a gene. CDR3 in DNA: TGTGCCAGCAGCCAGCTCCTAGCGGGGGGGGAGACAGATACGCAGTATTTT. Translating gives CASSQLLAGGETDTQYF.

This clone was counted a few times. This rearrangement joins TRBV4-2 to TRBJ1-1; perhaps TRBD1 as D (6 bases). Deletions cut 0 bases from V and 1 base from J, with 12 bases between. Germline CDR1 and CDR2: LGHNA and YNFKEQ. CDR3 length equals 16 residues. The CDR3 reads CASSQDQGWGNTEAFF. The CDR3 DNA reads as TGTGCCAGCAGCCAAGATCAGGGGTGGGGGAACACTGAAGCTTTCTTT.

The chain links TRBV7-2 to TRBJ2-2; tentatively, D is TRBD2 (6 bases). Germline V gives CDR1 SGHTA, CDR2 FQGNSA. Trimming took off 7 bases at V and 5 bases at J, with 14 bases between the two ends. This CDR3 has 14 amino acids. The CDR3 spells CASTWAAGTGELFF. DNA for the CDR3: TGTGCCAGCACATGGGCCGCGGGGACCGGGGAGCTGTTTTTT.

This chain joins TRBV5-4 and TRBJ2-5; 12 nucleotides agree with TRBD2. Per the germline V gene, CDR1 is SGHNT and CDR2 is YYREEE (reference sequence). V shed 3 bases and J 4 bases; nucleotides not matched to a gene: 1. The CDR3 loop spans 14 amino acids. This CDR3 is CASSWGLAGETQYF. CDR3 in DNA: TGTGCCAGCAGCTGGGGACTAGCGGGAGAGACCCAGTACTTC.

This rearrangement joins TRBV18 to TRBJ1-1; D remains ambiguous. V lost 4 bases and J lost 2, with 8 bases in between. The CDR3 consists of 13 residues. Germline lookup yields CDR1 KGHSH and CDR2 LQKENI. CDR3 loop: CASSQTENTEAFF. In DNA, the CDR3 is TGTGCCAGCTCACAAACAGAAAACACTGAAGCTTTCTTT.

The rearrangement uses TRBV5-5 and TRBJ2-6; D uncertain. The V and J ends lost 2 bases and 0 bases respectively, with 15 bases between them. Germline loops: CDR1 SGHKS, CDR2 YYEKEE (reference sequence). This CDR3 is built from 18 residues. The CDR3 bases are TGTGCCAGCAGCTTTGATCACGGTCCTCCCTCTGGGGCCAACGTCCTGACTTTC. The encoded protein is CASSFDHGPPSGANVLTF.

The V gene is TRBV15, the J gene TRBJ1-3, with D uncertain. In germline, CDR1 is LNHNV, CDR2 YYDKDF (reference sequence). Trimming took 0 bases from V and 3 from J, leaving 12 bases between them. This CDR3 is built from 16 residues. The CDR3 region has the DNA TGTGCCACCAGCAGAGATGTCTCACTTTTTGGAAACACCATATATTTT. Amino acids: CATSRDVSLFGNTIYF.

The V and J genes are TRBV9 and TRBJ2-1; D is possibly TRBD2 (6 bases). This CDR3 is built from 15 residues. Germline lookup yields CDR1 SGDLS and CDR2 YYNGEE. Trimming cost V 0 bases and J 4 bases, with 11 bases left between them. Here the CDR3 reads CASSVEPGAYNEQFF. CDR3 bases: TGTGCCAGCAGCGTAGAACCGGGAGCTTACAATGAGCAGTTCTTC.

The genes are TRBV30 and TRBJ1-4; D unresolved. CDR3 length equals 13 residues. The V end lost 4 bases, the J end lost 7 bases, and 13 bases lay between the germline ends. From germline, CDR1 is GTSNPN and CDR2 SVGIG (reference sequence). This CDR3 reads CAWNRVMAEKLFF. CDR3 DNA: TGTGCCTGGAACCGGGTTATGGCTGAAAAACTGTTTTTT.

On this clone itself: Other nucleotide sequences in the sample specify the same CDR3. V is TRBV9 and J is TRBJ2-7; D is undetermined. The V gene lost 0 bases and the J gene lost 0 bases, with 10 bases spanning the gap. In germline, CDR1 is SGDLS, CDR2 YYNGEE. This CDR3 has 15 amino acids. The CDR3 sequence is CASSVGSSGSYEQYF. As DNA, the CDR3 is TGTGCCAGCAGCGTAGGTTCCTCGGGCTCCTACGAGCAGTACTTC.

The CDR3: CASSVGNTMNTEAFF. CDR3 in DNA: TGTGCCAGCAGCGTGGGTAACACTATGAACACTGAAGCTTTCTTT. The V gene is TRBV9, the J gene TRBJ1-1; D not certain. Germline CDR1 and CDR2: SGDLS and YYNGEE. This CDR3 is 15 amino acids long. The ends were cut back, 2 bases at V and 0 bases at J, with 11 bases in the middle.

The CDR3 bases are TGTGCCAGCAGCTTCGCGGAAGGAAATGAAAAACTGTTTTTT. It specifies CASSFAEGNEKLFF. This chain connects TRBV7-9 to TRBJ1-4; no definite D call. CDR3 size: 14 residues. The V gene's germline CDR1 is SEHNR and CDR2 FQNEAQ (reference sequence). Trimming took off 3 bases at V and 5 bases at J, with 10 bases between the two ends.

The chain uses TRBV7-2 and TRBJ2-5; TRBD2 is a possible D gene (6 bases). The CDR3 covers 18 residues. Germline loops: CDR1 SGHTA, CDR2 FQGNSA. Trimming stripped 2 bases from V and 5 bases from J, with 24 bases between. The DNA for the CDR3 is TGTGCCAGCAGCTTACAGCCCTGGAGGGGATCCCGGTGGGAGACCCAGTACTTC. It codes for CASSLQPWRGSRWETQYF.

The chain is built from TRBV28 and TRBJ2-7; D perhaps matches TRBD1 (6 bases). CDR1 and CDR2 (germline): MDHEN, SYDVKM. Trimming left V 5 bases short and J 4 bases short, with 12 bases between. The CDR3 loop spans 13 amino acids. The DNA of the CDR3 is TGTGCCAGCAGTCACCTCGGACAGTACGAGCAGTACTTC. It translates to CASSHLGQYEQYF.

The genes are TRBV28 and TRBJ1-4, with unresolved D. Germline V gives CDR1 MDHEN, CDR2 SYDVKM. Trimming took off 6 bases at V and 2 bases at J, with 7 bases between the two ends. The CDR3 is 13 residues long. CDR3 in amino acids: CASSSVTNEKLFF. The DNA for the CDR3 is TGTGCCAGCAGCTCAGTCACTAATGAAAAACTGTTTTTT.

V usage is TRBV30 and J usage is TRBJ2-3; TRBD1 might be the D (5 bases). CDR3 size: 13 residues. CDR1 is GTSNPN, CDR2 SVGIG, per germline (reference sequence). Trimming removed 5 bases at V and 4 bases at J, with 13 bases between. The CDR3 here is CAWGFIGADTQYF. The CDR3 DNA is TGTGCCTGGGGTTTTATAGGGGCAGATACGCAGTATTTT.

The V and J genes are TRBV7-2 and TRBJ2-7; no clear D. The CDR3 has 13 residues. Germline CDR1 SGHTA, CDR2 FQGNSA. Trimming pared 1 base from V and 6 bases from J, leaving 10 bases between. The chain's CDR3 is CASSLVTTVEQYF. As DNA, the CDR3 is TGTGCCAGCAGCTTAGTGACGACTGTCGAGCAGTACTTC.

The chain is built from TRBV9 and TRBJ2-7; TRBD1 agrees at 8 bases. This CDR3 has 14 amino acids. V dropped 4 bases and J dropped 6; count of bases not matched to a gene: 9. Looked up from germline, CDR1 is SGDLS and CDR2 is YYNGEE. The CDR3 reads CASSQSRGQGEQYF. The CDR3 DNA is TGTGCCAGCAGCCAATCCAGGGGGCAGGGCGAGCAGTACTTC.

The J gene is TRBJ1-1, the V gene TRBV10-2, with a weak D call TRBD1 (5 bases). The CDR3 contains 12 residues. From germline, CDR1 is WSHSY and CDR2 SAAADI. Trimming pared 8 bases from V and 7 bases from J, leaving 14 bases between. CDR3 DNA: TGCGCCAGCGGCGGGGGGGGTGGTGAAGCTTTCTTT. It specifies CASGGGGGEAFF.

The DNA for the CDR3 is TGTGCCAGCAGTTTATGGGCTAGCGGGAGTAGGGAGACCCAGTACTTC. As protein: CASSLWASGSRETQYF. The chain links TRBV28 to TRBJ2-5, with TRBD2 matching 10 bases. Germline V gene sequence: CDR1 MDHEN, CDR2 SYDVKM. CDR3 length equals 16 residues. The J segment lost 5 bases and the V segment lost 0 bases, leaving 6 bases of the junction unmatched.